The entry that follows covers one T cell receptor (beta chain) sequence. Its antigen is currently unknown. Both 60 Vbeta primers and 13 Jbeta primers went into the PCR. Clones were sequenced by immunoSEQ multiplex PCR, and TCRdb holds only the in-frame ones, with some missing. Its listing shows 150,000 or so clones. The data were taken from a study of cytomegalovirus exposure and HLA in healthy donors. Findings of the study overall: Most TCR sequences were rare, but some public TCRs occurred in many donors. Cytomegalovirus-associated TCR beta chains were listed, numbering 150 to 200.

The CDR3 spans 15 residues. The trim removed 8 bases at V and 4 bases at J, leaving 12 bases unmatched. Germline V gene lookup returns CDR1 MNHNS and CDR2 SASEGT. The sequencing input was PBMCs. The V call is TRBV6-1, the J call TRBJ1-2, with 8 bases matching TRBD1. This sequence was found in a woman aged 45 to 65 in good health and CMV-seronegative. CDR3 DNA: TGTGCCAGCCCCCTTTCCCGGACAGGGCCCTATGGCTACACCTTC. Its translation is CASPLSRTGPYGYTF.